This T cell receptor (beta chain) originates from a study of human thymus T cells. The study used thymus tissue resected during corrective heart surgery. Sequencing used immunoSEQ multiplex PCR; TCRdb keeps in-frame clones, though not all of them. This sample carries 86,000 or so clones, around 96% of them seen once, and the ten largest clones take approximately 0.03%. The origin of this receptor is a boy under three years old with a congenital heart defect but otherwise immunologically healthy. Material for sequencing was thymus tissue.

CDR3 sequence reads: CASSLDTITWGNEQFF. DNA for the CDR3: TGCGCCAGCAGCTTGGATACGATAACCTGGGGAAATGAGCAGTTCTTC. This chain links TRBV5-1 with TRBJ2-1; D is unresolved. From germline, CDR1 is SGHRS and CDR2 YFSETQ. Trimming removed 0 bases at V and 7 bases at J, with 17 bases between. There are 16 residues in the CDR3. The entire variable domain, with the rest obtained from reference TRBV5-1 and TRBJ2-1, is as follows: KAGVTQTPRYLIKTRGQQVTLSCSPISGHRSVSWYQQTPGQGLQFLFEYFSETQRNKGNFPGRFSGRQFSNSRSEMNVSTLELGDSALYLCASSLDTITWGNEQFFGPGTRLTVL.